These 8 T cell receptor beta chains were sequenced from one sample in a study of T cells in Graves' hyperthyroidism and ophthalmopathy. RNA transcripts yielded amplified TCR beta CDR3 regions. Carried out on the TCR CDR3, a first-round RT-PCR used the HTBI primer set. TCRdb recomputed calls from the multiplex PCR reads with MiXCR, one row per CDR3 protein. The profile shows 600,000 to 700,000 distinct CDR3 sequences, 14% to 15% of them singletons. The sequencing input was blood. Every receptor here comes from a woman aged 40-49 years with Graves' ophthalmopathy.

The V gene is TRBV6-5, the J gene TRBJ2-2; D ambiguous. This CDR3 is 15 amino acids long. Germline CDR1 and CDR2: MNHEY and SVGAGI. V lost 2 bases and J lost 0, with 7 bases in between. CDR3 nucleotide sequence: TGTGCCAGCAGTTACGAGCTTTCGAACACCGGGGAGCTGTTTTTT. This gives the protein CASSYELSNTGELFF.

This clonotype was counted ten times or more. This sequence joins TRBV6-2 or TRBV6-3 and TRBJ1-1; D remains unclear. The germline V and J ends were trimmed by 7 bases and 9 bases, with 12 bases remaining between them. This CDR3 has 11 residues. Germline CDR1 and CDR2: MNHEY and SVGEGT. CDR3 sequence: CASIGGIQAFF. As DNA, the CDR3 is TGTGCCAGCATAGGCGGCATTCAAGCTTTCTTT.

The sample holds many counts of this clonotype. The CDR3 sequence is CASSSKRQGRSYEQYF. The CDR3 DNA reads TGTGCCAGTAGCTCAAAGAGACAGGGAAGGTCCTACGAGCAGTACTTC. The chain employs TRBV19 and TRBJ2-7, with 7 positions matching TRBD1. Per the germline V gene, CDR1 is LNHDA and CDR2 is SQIVND (reference sequence). The CDR3 spans 16 residues. Trimming removed 6 bases from V and 1 base from J; junction bases left unmatched: 12.

This clonotype came up a few times. The CDR3 here is CASRQRMGGPAEQYF. The CDR3 DNA follows: TGTGCCAGCAGGCAAAGAATGGGGGGTCCCGCCGAGCAGTACTTC. The chain combines TRBV6-1 with TRBJ2-7; D perhaps matches TRBD2 (6 bases). V shed 6 bases and J shed 6 bases, with 21 bases lying between them. Germline loops: CDR1 MNHNS, CDR2 SASEGT. The CDR3 sequence is 15 residues long.

This clonotype has ten or more counts. The J gene is TRBJ2-5, the V gene TRBV6-1; D remains unclear. V was shortened by 5 bases and J by 0 bases, with 13 bases between the two germline ends. In germline, CDR1 is MNHNS, CDR2 SASEGT. The CDR3 has 15 residues. CDR3 in amino acids: CASSRTRIYQETQYF. In DNA, the CDR3 is TGTGCCAGCAGTCGTACGCGGATTTACCAAGAGACCCAGTACTTC.

This clonotype was observed at least ten times. The J gene is TRBJ2-5, the V gene TRBV7-9; perhaps TRBD1 as D (7 bases). This CDR3 is 15 amino acids long. V was trimmed by 2 bases and J by 2 bases, leaving 12 bases between them. Germline assignment: CDR1 SEHNR and CDR2 FQNEAQ (reference sequence). The CDR3 DNA is TGTGCCAGCAGCTTACAGGGGGGCCCTCAAGAGACCCAGTACTTC. It specifies CASSLQGGPQETQYF. Supplemented by reference TRBV7-9 and TRBJ2-5, the full variable domain reads DTGVSQNPRHKITKRGQNVTFRCDPISEHNRLYWYRQTLGQGPEFLTYFQNEAQLEKSRLLSDRFSAERPKGSFSTLEIQRTEQGDSAMYLCASSLQGGPQETQYFGPGTRLLVL.

The chain recombines TRBV28 with TRBJ2-7, with 10 positions matching TRBD1. The germline CDR1 and CDR2 sequences are MDHEN and SYDVKM. V lost 5 bases, J lost 5 bases, and 9 bases stayed unmatched. The CDR3 covers 15 residues. CDR3 in DNA: TGTGCCAGCAGTACCACGGACAGGGGGATCGACGAGCAGTACTTC. The encoded protein is CASSTTDRGIDEQYF. Variable domain in full (rest from reference TRBV28 and TRBJ2-7): DVKVTQSSRYLVKRTGEKVFLECVQDMDHENMFWYRQDPGLGLRLIYFSYDVKMKEKGDIPEGYSVSREKKERFSLILESASTNQTSMYLCASSTTDRGIDEQYFGPGTRLTVT.

V gene TRBV28 combines with J gene TRBJ1-5; perhaps TRBD1 as D (5 bases). The ends were cut back, 6 bases at V and 4 bases at J, with 10 bases in the middle. CDR3 length: 13 amino acids. In germline, CDR1 is MDHEN, CDR2 SYDVKM. CDR3 loop: CASRTTGNQPQHF. The CDR3 nucleotides read TGTGCCAGCAGAACTACAGGTAATCAGCCCCAGCATTTT.